This T cell receptor beta chain came from a study of neurological immune-mediated disorders. For the study at large: Of the multiple sclerosis patients, about 34 in total, around 30 were relapsing-remitting and 3 were secondary progressive. Findings and limits, study-wide: Phylogenetic grouping placed 18 of 34 multiple sclerosis patients' repertoires in one related-CDR3 cluster, a possible signature. No clinical or MRI feature was associated with the multiple sclerosis repertoire cluster.

This clonotype was observed at least ten times. The target antigen is unknown. V lost 3 bases, J lost 6 bases, and 4 bases stayed unmatched. The CDR3 has 14 amino acids. 5'RACE generated cDNA with 10-nucleotide random UMIs. TCRdb recomputed calls from the 5' RACE reads with MiXCR, one row per CDR3 protein. The sample holds around 70,000 distinct CDR3 sequences, 5.2% seen once. The sample comprised PBMCs. This chain uses TRBV12-3 or TRBV12-4 with TRBJ2-3; 9 nucleotides align to TRBD1. This receptor was taken from a woman aged 30 to 39 with multiple sclerosis. CDR3 nucleotide sequence: TGTGCCAGCAGTTTCGTACAGGGGGCCGATACGCAGTATTTT. It translates to CASSFVQGADTQYF.